The 27 T cell receptor beta chains presented below share a single source sample, sequenced in a study of CD8 T cells in ankylosing spondylitis. Findings of the study overall: Typical of ankylosing spondylitis blood, it appeared, was a TCR beta motif of several highly homologous variants.

No antigen has been assigned to these receptors. One entry per CDR3 protein, called by TCRdb with MiXCR from the 5' RACE reads. The sample includes more than 250,000 distinct CDR3 sequences, roughly 8% of them seen just once. Sequencing used blood, either unsorted or a sorted T cell fraction (not recorded which). These receptor sequences come from a male donor with ankylosing spondylitis.

The chain recombines TRBV29-1 with TRBJ1-2; no clear D. V lost 3 bases and J lost 6, with 17 bases in between. The CDR3 covers 14 residues. Germline CDR1 and CDR2: SQVTM and ANQGSEA. For the CDR3, the DNA is TGCAGCGTTGATAGGGATTCGAGCAGGCATGGCTACACCTTC. It yields the protein CSVDRDSSRHGYTF.

This clonotype appeared a few times. The J gene is TRBJ2-7, the V gene TRBV11-3; D may be TRBD2 (6 bases). The CDR3 has 14 residues. Germline V CDR1 and CDR2: SGHNT, YENEEA. Trimming cost V 1 base and J 0 bases, with 7 bases left between them. The CDR3 region has the DNA TGTGCCAGCAGCTTAGTGGACTACTCCTACGAGCAGTACTTC. Its translation: CASSLVDYSYEQYF.

The chain combines TRBV9 with TRBJ2-2; D might be TRBD2 (5 bases). The CDR3 spans 14 residues. Trimming stripped 0 bases from V and 6 bases from J, with 9 bases between. Germline lookup yields CDR1 SGDLS and CDR2 YYNGEE. This chain's CDR3 is CASSVAGSPGELFF. The CDR3 DNA reads as TGTGCCAGCAGCGTAGCGGGGAGCCCCGGGGAGCTGTTTTTT.

The chain links TRBV2 to TRBJ2-2; TRBD2 agrees at 9 bases. The germline V gene has CDR1 SNHLY and CDR2 FYNNEI. This CDR3 has 14 amino acids. V lost 6 bases and J lost 4; bases outside the gene matches: 3. CDR3 protein: CASRRGGGTGELFF. In DNA, the CDR3 is TGTGCCAGCAGGCGGGGGGGTGGCACCGGGGAGCTGTTTTTT.

This clonotype was detected ten times or more. This chain connects TRBV25-1 to TRBJ2-1, with D maybe TRBD1 (6 bases). Germline CDR1 MGHDK, CDR2 SYGVNS. CDR3 size: 17 residues. V lost 2 bases and J lost 7, with 21 bases in between. DNA for the CDR3: TGTGCCAGCAGTGAACTCAGGGGTGCCCATAGGGATAATGAGCAGTTCTTC. Its protein product is CASSELRGAHRDNEQFF. The complete variable domain, with remaining parts taken from reference TRBV25-1 and TRBJ2-1, reads EADIYQTPRYLVIGTGKKITLECSQTMGHDKMYWYQQDPGMELHLIHYSYGVNSTEKGDLSSESTVSRIRTEHFPLTLESARPSHTSQYLCASSELRGAHRDNEQFFGPGTRLTVL.

This clonotype has more than one count but fewer than ten. The chain is built from TRBV11-2 and TRBJ2-1; D uncertain. V lost 1 base and J lost 0, with 7 bases in between. Germline values: CDR1 SGHAT, CDR2 FQNNGV. This CDR3 contains 15 residues. CDR3 sequence reads: CASSLGPNSYNEQFF. For the CDR3, the DNA is TGTGCCAGCAGCTTAGGCCCAAACTCCTACAATGAGCAGTTCTTC.

This sequence joins TRBV19 and TRBJ2-7, with TRBD2 matching 7 bases. V lost 5 bases to trimming and J lost 0 bases; unmatched junction nucleotides: 4. Germline V gene sequence: CDR1 LNHDA, CDR2 SQIVND (reference sequence). This CDR3 has 14 residues. The CDR3 nucleotides read TGTGCCAGTAGTCCGGGGACTAACTCCTACGAGCAGTACTTC. Its translation: CASSPGTNSYEQYF.

This clonotype came up a few times. V is TRBV11-1 and J is TRBJ2-7, with TRBD2 matching 8 bases. After removal of 5 bases from V and 3 bases from J, the junction contained 12 bases not matched to a gene. The germline V gene encodes CDR1 SGHAT and CDR2 FQDESV (reference sequence). The CDR3 extends over 16 amino acids. The DNA for the CDR3 is TGTGCCAGCAGCGGTCCCTTTTTCAGCGGGAGCTACGAGCAGTACTTC. It is translated as CASSGPFFSGSYEQYF.

This chain links TRBV3-1 with TRBJ2-7; D remains ambiguous. The CDR3 extends over 15 amino acids. Germline loops: CDR1 LGHDT, CDR2 YNNKEL (reference sequence). Between the trimmed V and J ends, which lost 1 base and 3 bases, there was a span of 13 bases. CDR3 DNA sequence: TGTGCCAGCAGCCAAGTAGCACGATCGATCTACGAGCAGTACTTC. Protein: CASSQVARSIYEQYF.

The gene calls are TRBV5-4 and TRBJ2-7; TRBD1 matches 10 bases. Germline V gene lookup returns CDR1 SGHNT and CDR2 YYREEE (reference sequence). V trimming: 2 bases; J trimming: 5 bases; junction bases outside the gene matches: 7. The CDR3 spans 15 residues. In DNA form, the CDR3 reads TGTGCCAGCAGCTTCCCGCCGGGACAGGGGAACGAGCAGTACTTC. It specifies CASSFPPGQGNEQYF.

This clonotype appeared a few times. V gene TRBV6-2 or TRBV6-3 combines with J gene TRBJ1-1, with a weak D call TRBD1 (5 bases). This CDR3 region has 12 residues. Germline-derived CDR1 and CDR2 are MNHEY and SVGEGT. Trimming left V 4 bases short and J 7 bases short, with 10 bases between. The CDR3 nucleotides are TGTGCCAGCAGTTGGGGGACGTATGAAGCTTTCTTT. This sequence encodes CASSWGTYEAFF.

This clonotype occurred a few times. The J gene is TRBJ2-2, the V gene TRBV11-2; 7 bases align to TRBD2. J lost 4 bases, V lost 2 bases, and 10 bases had no gene match. The CDR3 has 17 amino acids. The V gene's germline CDR1 is SGHAT and CDR2 FQNNGV. CDR3 DNA sequence: TGTGCCAGCAGCTTATATCGTTTAGCGGGTATCACCGGGGAGCTGTTTTTT. Its translation is CASSLYRLAGITGELFF.

This clonotype was recorded many times. This chain joins TRBV12-3 or TRBV12-4 and TRBJ2-7; TRBD1 agrees at 7 bases. J was trimmed by 2 bases and V by 5 bases; bases with no gene match: 3. This CDR3 spans 13 amino acids. The chain's CDR3 is CASSRQGAYEQYF. CDR3 nucleotides: TGTGCCAGCAGTCGACAGGGAGCCTACGAGCAGTACTTC.

A few counts support this clonotype. The chain couples TRBV6-5 to TRBJ2-2; no reliable D call. The V end was cut by 3 bases, the J end by 6 bases, with 11 bases between. The CDR3 is 14 residues long. CDR1 and CDR2 from the germline V gene are MNHEY and SVGAGI. The CDR3 DNA reads as TGTGCCAGCAGTTATGGTCTCCTACCCGGGGAGCTGTTTTTT. It is translated as CASSYGLLPGELFF.

The V and J genes are TRBV7-9 and TRBJ1-4; D call uncertain. V gave up 5 bases and J gave up 8 bases, with 15 bases separating them. The CDR3 runs 14 residues. Germline CDR1 and CDR2: SEHNR and FQNEAQ (reference sequence). For the CDR3, the DNA is TGTGCCAGCAGCCCCCCGGGGTTCGGCGAAAAACTGTTTTTT. Translation gives CASSPPGFGEKLFF.

The chain combines TRBV11-1 with TRBJ2-3; 8 bases map to TRBD2. Germline V gene sequence: CDR1 SGHAT, CDR2 FQDESV (reference sequence). After removal of 3 bases from V and 2 bases from J, the junction contained 13 bases not matched to a gene. The CDR3 runs to 18 residues. CDR3 nucleotides: TGTGCCAGCAGCTTGAATCCGGGACTAGAATACTTCACAGATACGCAGTATTTT. Its translation is CASSLNPGLEYFTDTQYF.

This rearrangement joins TRBV20-1 to TRBJ2-5; TRBD2 matches 8 bases. The V segment lost 2 bases and the J segment 3 bases; nucleotides outside the gene matches: 2. This CDR3 contains 13 residues. CDR1 is DFQATT and CDR2 is SNEGSKA in the germline V gene (reference sequence). This CDR3 reads CSARYSGEETQYF. CDR3 bases: TGCAGTGCTAGATATAGCGGGGAAGAGACCCAGTACTTC.

The chain couples TRBV7-9 to TRBJ1-3, with D tentatively TRBD1 (5 bases). This CDR3 spans 13 amino acids. Looked up from germline, CDR1 is SEHNR and CDR2 is FQNEAQ (reference sequence). The V end was cut by 1 base, the J end by 8 bases, with 9 bases between. CDR3 sequence: CASSLVRVDTIYF. DNA for the CDR3: TGTGCCAGCAGCTTAGTCAGGGTCGACACCATATATTTT.

Ten or more counts support this clonotype. This sequence joins TRBV12-5 and TRBJ2-7; D possibly matches TRBD1 or TRBD2 (5 bases each). The V end lost 5 bases, the J end lost 5 bases, and 13 bases lay between the germline ends. The CDR3 consists of 13 residues. Germline assignment: CDR1 LGHNT and CDR2 FRNRAP. In DNA form, the CDR3 reads TGTGCTAGTGGTCCCGGGACGGATGACGAGCAGTACTTC. Residues: CASGPGTDDEQYF. The complete variable domain, with remaining parts taken from reference TRBV12-5 and TRBJ2-7, reads DARVTQTPRHKVTEMGQEVTMRCQPILGHNTVFWYRQTMMQGLELLAYFRNRAPLDDSGMPKDRFSAEMPDATLATLKIQPSEPRDSAVYFCASGPGTDDEQYFGPGTRLTVT.

The gene calls are TRBV7-2 and TRBJ1-2, with D possibly TRBD1 on 5 matching bases. This CDR3 has 13 amino acids. Trimming took off 4 bases at V and 7 bases at J, with 13 bases between the two ends. CDR1 SGHTA and CDR2 FQGNSA come from the germline V gene. CDR3 residues: CASSSGPIGGYTF. The CDR3 coding sequence is TGTGCCAGCAGCTCAGGGCCGATTGGTGGCTACACCTTC.

This clonotype was seen at least ten times. This sequence joins TRBV4-2 and TRBJ2-1; 8 bases agree with TRBD2. V was clipped by 0 bases and J by 9 bases; unmatched bases: 7. The germline V gene encodes CDR1 LGHNA and CDR2 YNFKEQ. The CDR3 runs 15 residues. CDR3 amino acids: CASSQEVGLAGEQFF. In DNA, the CDR3 is TGTGCCAGCAGCCAAGAGGTTGGACTAGCTGGTGAGCAGTTCTTC.

V and J are TRBV20-1 and TRBJ2-5; the match to TRBD2 covers 9 bases. Germline values: CDR1 DFQATT, CDR2 SNEGSKA (reference sequence). The trim removed 1 base at V and 5 bases at J, leaving 5 bases unmatched. The CDR3 runs 14 residues. The CDR3 nucleotides are TGCAGTGCTAGAGCTCTAGCGGGAAGCGAGACCCAGTACTTC. It yields the protein CSARALAGSETQYF.

Concerning this clonotype: A read error may account for a junction end that differs from germline. The gene calls are TRBV7-2 and TRBJ2-2, with a weak D call TRBD2 (5 bases). There are 14 residues in the CDR3. Germline CDR1 and CDR2: SGHTA and FQGNSA. The DNA for the CDR3 is TGTGCCAGCAGCTTACTCCAGAGCACCGGGGAGCTGCTTTTT. Translating gives CASSLLQSTGELLF.

A word on this clonotype: This may stem from a read error, because a much larger clone lies one nucleotide away. CDR3 protein: CVSSWGDRGLNTEAFF. Here the CDR3 DNA reads TGTGTCAGCAGCTGGGGGGACAGGGGATTGAACACTGAAGCTTTCTTT. J is TRBJ1-1 and V is TRBV5-5; the match to TRBD1 covers 10 bases. Germline V gene lookup returns CDR1 SGHKS and CDR2 YYEKEE (reference sequence). CDR3 length equals 16 residues.

The rearrangement joins TRBV28 to TRBJ1-1, with D possibly being TRBD1 (6 bases). Germline V gene data show CDR1 as MDHEN and CDR2 as SYDVKM. The V gene lost 7 bases and the J gene lost 7 bases, with 19 bases spanning the gap. The CDR3 is 14 residues long. The CDR3 nucleotides are TGTGCCAGCACTCCCGGGGGGCTCTGGGTTGAAGCTTTCTTT. It is translated as CASTPGGLWVEAFF.

The chain employs TRBV27 and TRBJ2-7; D may match TRBD1 or TRBD2 (5 bases each). The CDR3 contains 11 residues. Trimming took 4 bases from V and 13 from J, leaving 14 bases between them. In germline, CDR1 is MNHEY, CDR2 SMNVEV (reference sequence). The DNA of the CDR3 is TGTGCCAGCAGTTCGGGGACCGCTCTTTACTTC. Translated: CASSSGTALYF.

This clonotype was found a few times. V is TRBV27 and J is TRBJ2-1, with a tentative D call TRBD2 (7 bases). The CDR3 loop spans 18 amino acids. Germline V lookup: CDR1 MNHEY, CDR2 SMNVEV (reference sequence). Trimming took 8 bases from V and 5 from J, leaving 28 bases between them. CDR3 nucleotides: TGTGCCAGCGCCTCAAGGGGGGGGTTCGTCCGGGCCGACAATGAGCAGTTCTTC. Translating gives CASASRGGFVRADNEQFF.